This T cell receptor (beta chain) was sequenced during a study of CD8+ T cells in alopecia areata. Study in general: At a dose of 5 to 10 mg twice daily, oral tofacitinib was given to treated patients.

cDNA serving as the sequencing template came from extracted, reverse transcribed RNA. TCRdb's copy holds only in-frame clones and misses some; the assay was immunoSEQ multiplex PCR. Counted here are about 120,000 clones, about 49% occurring once; the ten biggest clones make up around 20%. The sample was CD8+ T cells sorted from blood, taken at week 0. The clonotype comes from a human donor with alopecia areata.

The CDR3 nucleotides are TGTGCCAGCAGCTTTGCGACAGGGACACGGGATACGCAGTATTTT. This gives the protein CASSFATGTRDTQYF. The chain recombines TRBV5-6 with TRBJ2-3; 7 bases map to TRBD1. The V gene end was trimmed by 2 bases and the J gene end by 6 bases; junction bases not matched to a gene: 9. The CDR3 covers 15 residues. Per germline, CDR1 SGHDT and CDR2 YYEEEE. Full variable domain (outside the CDR3, taken from reference TRBV5-6 and TRBJ2-3): DAGVTQSPTHLIKTRGQQVTLRCSPKSGHDTVSWYQQALGQGPQFIFQYYEEEERQRGNFPDRFSGHQFPNYSSELNVNALLLGDSALYLCASSFATGTRDTQYFGPGTRLTVL.